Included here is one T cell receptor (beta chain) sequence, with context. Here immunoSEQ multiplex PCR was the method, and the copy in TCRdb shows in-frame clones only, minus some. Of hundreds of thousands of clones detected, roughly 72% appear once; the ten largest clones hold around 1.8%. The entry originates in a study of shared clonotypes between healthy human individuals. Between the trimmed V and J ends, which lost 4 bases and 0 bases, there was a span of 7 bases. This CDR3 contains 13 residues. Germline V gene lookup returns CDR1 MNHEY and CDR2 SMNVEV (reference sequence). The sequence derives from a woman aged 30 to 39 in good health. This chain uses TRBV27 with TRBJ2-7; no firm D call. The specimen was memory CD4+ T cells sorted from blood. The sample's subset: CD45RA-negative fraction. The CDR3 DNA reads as TGTGCCAGCAGTTATGGCTACTCCTACGAGCAGTACTTC. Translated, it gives CASSYGYSYEQYF.